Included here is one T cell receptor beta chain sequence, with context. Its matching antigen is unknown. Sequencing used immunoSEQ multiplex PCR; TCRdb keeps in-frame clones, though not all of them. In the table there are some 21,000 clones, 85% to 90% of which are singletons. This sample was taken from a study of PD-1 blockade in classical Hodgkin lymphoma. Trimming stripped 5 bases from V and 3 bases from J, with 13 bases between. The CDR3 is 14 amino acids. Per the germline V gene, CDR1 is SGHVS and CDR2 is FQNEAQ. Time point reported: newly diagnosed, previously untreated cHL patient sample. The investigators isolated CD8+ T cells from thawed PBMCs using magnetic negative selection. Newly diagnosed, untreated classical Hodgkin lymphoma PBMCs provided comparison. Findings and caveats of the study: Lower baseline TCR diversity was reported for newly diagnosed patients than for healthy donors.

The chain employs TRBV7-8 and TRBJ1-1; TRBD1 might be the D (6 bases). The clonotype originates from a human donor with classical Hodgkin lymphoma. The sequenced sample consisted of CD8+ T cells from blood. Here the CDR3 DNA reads TGTGCCAGCAGCCTGGGGGGCAGGGACACTGAAGCTTTCTTT. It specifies CASSLGGRDTEAFF. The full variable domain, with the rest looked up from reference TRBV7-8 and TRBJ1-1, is GAGVSQSPRYKVAKRGQDVALRCDPISGHVSLFWYQQALGQGPEFLTYFQNEAQLDKSGLPSDRFFAERPEGSVSTLKIQRTQQEDSAVYLCASSLGGRDTEAFFGQGTRLTVV.